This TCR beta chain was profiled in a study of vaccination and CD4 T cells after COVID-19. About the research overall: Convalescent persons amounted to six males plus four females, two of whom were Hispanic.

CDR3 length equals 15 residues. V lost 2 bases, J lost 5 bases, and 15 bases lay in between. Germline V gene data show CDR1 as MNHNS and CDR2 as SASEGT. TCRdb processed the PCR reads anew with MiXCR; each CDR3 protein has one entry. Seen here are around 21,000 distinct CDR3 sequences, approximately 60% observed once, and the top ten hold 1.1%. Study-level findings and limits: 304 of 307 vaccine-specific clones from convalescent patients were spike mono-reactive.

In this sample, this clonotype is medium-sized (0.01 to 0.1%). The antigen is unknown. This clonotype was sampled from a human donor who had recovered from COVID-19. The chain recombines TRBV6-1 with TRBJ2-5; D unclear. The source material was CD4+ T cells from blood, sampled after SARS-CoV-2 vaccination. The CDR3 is CASSERSDGRETQYF. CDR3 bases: TGTGCCAGCAGTGAACGGAGTGACGGTCGGGAGACCCAGTACTTC.